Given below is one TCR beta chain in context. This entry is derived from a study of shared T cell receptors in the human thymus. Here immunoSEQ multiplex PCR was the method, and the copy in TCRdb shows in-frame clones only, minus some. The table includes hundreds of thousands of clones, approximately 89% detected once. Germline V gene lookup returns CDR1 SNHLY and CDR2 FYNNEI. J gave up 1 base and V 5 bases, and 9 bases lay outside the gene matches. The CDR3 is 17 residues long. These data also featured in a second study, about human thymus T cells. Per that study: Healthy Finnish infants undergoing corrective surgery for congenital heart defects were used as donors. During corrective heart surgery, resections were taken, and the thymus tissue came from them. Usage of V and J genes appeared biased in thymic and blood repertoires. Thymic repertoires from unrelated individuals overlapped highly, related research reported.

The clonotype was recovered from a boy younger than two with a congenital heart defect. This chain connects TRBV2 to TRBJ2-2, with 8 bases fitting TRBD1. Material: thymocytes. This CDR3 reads CASSNLGDRKNTGELFF. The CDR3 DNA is TGTGCCAGCAGTAACCTTGGGGACAGGAAGAACACCGGGGAGCTGTTTTTT.